A selection of T cell receptor beta chains follows, all from one sample in a study of CD8 T cells in ankylosing spondylitis. TCRdb re-derived calls from the 5' RACE reads in MiXCR, one entry per CDR3 protein. The sample lists roughly 300,000 distinct CDR3 sequences, 7.5% to 9% occurring once. The specimen sequenced was blood, either unsorted or a sorted T cell fraction (not recorded which). These receptors originate from a male donor with ankylosing spondylitis. CDR3s include the opening cysteine and the closing phenylalanine or tryptophan. The D gene is left open where the match is weak. Only some rows state a clone size, as once, few, many or a class for expanded clones.

D,size,J,V,CDR3,DNA
.,many,TRBJ1-1,TRBV18,CASSPRWGYTEAFF,TGTGCCAGCTCACCGCGTTGGGGTTACACTGAAGCTTTCTTT
TRBD1,.,TRBJ2-1,TRBV11-1,CASSKGQVNEQFF,TGTGCCAGCAGCAAGGGACAGGTCAATGAGCAGTTCTTC
TRBD1,many,TRBJ1-4,TRBV11-1,CASSSRVNRGMNEKLFF,TGTGCCAGCAGTTCCCGTGTCAACAGGGGGATGAATGAAAAACTGTTTTTT
TRBD1,.,TRBJ2-2,TRBV24-1,CATETGEYTGELFF,TGTGCCACAGAGACAGGGGAGTACACCGGGGAGCTGTTTTTT
TRBD1,few,TRBJ2-3,TRBV29-1,CSVGQGSTDTQYF,TGCAGCGTCGGACAGGGAAGCACAGATACGCAGTATTTT
TRBD1,few,TRBJ2-1,TRBV9,CASSPTHGTGGLNEQFF,TGTGCCAGCAGCCCTACCCACGGGACAGGGGGCCTCAATGAGCAGTTCTTC
TRBD2,few,TRBJ2-7,TRBV10-3,CAISAFKRESYEQYF,TGTGCCATCAGTGCTTTCAAGCGGGAGTCCTACGAGCAGTACTTC
.,.,TRBJ2-3,TRBV7-8,CASSLGPPSTDTQYF,TGTGCCAGCAGCTTAGGGCCTCCTAGCACAGATACGCAGTATTTT
.,.,TRBJ2-1,TRBV4-1,CASSQGLEITYNEQFF,TGCGCCAGCAGCCAAGGCCTAGAGATTACCTACAATGAGCAGTTCTTC
.,few,TRBJ2-3,TRBV7-9,CASSRNRADTDTQYF,TGTGCCAGCAGTAGGAATCGAGCCGACACAGATACGCAGTATTTT
TRBD2,.,TRBJ2-1,TRBV5-1,CASSLERESLNEQFF,TGCGCCAGCAGCTTGGAGCGGGAGTCATTGAATGAGCAGTTCTTC
.,.,TRBJ2-7,TRBV7-9,CASSHPERNRAYEQYF,TGTGCCAGCAGCCACCCTGAGAGGAACAGAGCCTACGAGCAGTACTTC
.,.,TRBJ1-2,TRBV29-1,CSVASGWANYGYTF,TGCAGCGTTGCCTCAGGGTGGGCTAACTATGGCTACACCTTC
.,few,TRBJ2-7,TRBV6-5,CASSYSAQGGSYEQYF,TGTGCCAGCAGTTACTCGGCTCAAGGGGGCTCCTACGAGCAGTACTTC
TRBD1,.,TRBJ2-1,TRBV2,CARSGQFHNEQFF,TGTGCCAGATCGGGACAGTTTCACAATGAGCAGTTCTTC
.,.,TRBJ2-5,TRBV20-1,CSANGRQETQYF,TGCAGTGCTAACGGGAGACAAGAGACCCAGTACTTC